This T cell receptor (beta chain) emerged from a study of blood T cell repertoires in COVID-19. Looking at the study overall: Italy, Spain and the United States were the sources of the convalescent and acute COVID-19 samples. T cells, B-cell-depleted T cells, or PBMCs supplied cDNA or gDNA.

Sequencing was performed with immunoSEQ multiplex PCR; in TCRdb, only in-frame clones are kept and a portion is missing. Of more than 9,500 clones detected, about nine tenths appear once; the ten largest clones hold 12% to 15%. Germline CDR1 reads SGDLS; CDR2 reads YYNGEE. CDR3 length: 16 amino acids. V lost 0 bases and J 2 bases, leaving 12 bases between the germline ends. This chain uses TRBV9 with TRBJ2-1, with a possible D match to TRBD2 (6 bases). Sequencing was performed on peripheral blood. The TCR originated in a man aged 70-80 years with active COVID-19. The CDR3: CASSVERIAAYNEQFF. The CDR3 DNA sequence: TGTGCCAGCAGCGTAGAGAGGATAGCGGCCTACAATGAGCAGTTCTTC.